Below are 22 T cell receptor beta chains sequenced from a single sample in a study of T-cell reconstitution after alpha-beta-depleted transplantation in children. Construction of the TCRbeta library involved unique molecular identifiers. TCRdb ran MiXCR on the PCR reads and lists one entry per CDR3 protein. The sample has 200,000 to 250,000 distinct CDR3 sequences, 7% to 9% seen once. The sample in question was PBMCs, mostly from graft donor cells, obtained 360 days after TCRalphabeta/CD19-depleted stem cell transplant. The receptors originated from a male patient between 2 and 15 years old who had a stem cell transplant for acute myeloid leukemia, so the T cells may come from the graft donor.

The V and J genes are TRBV20-1 and TRBJ2-1; D unresolved. The CDR3 loop spans 15 amino acids. The V and J ends lost 0 bases and 7 bases respectively, with 16 bases between them. CDR1 DFQATT and CDR2 SNEGSKA come from the germline V gene (reference sequence). The CDR3 protein is CSARDMATSGNEQFF. The CDR3 coding sequence is TGCAGTGCTAGAGATATGGCTACGTCTGGGAATGAGCAGTTCTTC.

This clonotype was seen a few times. CDR3 residues: CASSLGQGAGNTIYF. The CDR3 DNA reads as TGTGCCAGCAGCTTGGGACAGGGGGCGGGAAACACCATATATTTT. The genes are TRBV7-2 and TRBJ1-3; TRBD1 aligns across 12 bases. Germline CDR1 SGHTA, CDR2 FQGNSA. J lost 4 bases, V lost 3 bases, and 1 base had no gene match. The CDR3 loop spans 15 amino acids.

This chain uses TRBV29-1 with TRBJ2-2; 7 bases match TRBD1. Trimming cost V 6 bases and J 7 bases; bases outside gene matches: 8. Per the germline V gene, CDR1 is SQVTM and CDR2 is ANQGSEA. CDR3 length: 13 residues. CDR3 protein: CSVARGSIGELFF. The CDR3, as DNA: TGCAGCGTCGCCAGGGGGTCGATCGGGGAGCTGTTTTTT.

This clonotype showed up just a few times. The chain recombines TRBV5-8 with TRBJ2-1; TRBD2 might be the D (5 bases). V was clipped by 2 bases and J by 7 bases, with 13 bases between them. CDR3 size: 14 residues. CDR1 is SGHTS, CDR2 YDEGEE, per germline. The CDR3 coding sequence is TGTGCCAGCAGCTTAACCGGGAACCAAAATGAGCAGTTCTTC. It yields the protein CASSLTGNQNEQFF.

The rearrangement links TRBV12-3 or TRBV12-4 to TRBJ1-6, with D perhaps matching TRBD1 (5 bases). The CDR3 extends over 13 amino acids. The ends were cut back, 5 bases at V and 6 bases at J, with 8 bases in the middle. CDR3 sequence: CASSGDGNSPLHF. The CDR3 bases are TGTGCCAGCAGTGGGGACGGTAATTCACCCCTCCACTTT.

This clonotype was counted many times. The chain combines TRBV20-1 with TRBJ2-7; D not certain. The ends were cut back, 6 bases at V and 2 bases at J, with 17 bases in the middle. The CDR3 has 14 amino acids. Germline CDR1 is DFQATT and CDR2 is SNEGSKA (reference sequence). The CDR3 region has the DNA TGCAGTGCCACTACGATGGCGGATGCCTACGAGCAGTACTTC. Protein: CSATTMADAYEQYF.

At least ten counts were recorded for this clonotype. The CDR3 region is CASSLASGSSSGANVLTF. The DNA of the CDR3 is TGTGCCAGCAGCTTAGCGTCGGGCAGCAGCTCTGGGGCCAACGTCCTGACTTTC. The chain couples TRBV7-2 to TRBJ2-6; D not certain. The CDR3 extends over 18 amino acids. The germline CDR1 and CDR2 sequences are SGHTA and FQGNSA. V was shortened by 0 bases and J by 0 bases, with 12 bases between the two germline ends. Together with reference TRBV7-2 and TRBJ2-6, the CDR3 gives the full variable domain: GAGVSQSPSNKVTEKGKDVELRCDPISGHTALYWYRQSLGQGLEFLIYFQGNSAPDKSGLPSDRFSAERTGGSVSTLTIQRTQQEDSAVYLCASSLASGSSSGANVLTFGAGSRLTVL.

This clonotype was seen ten or more times. CDR3 sequence: CSGGWTGNTEAFF. The CDR3 DNA reads TGCAGCGGGGGATGGACAGGGAACACTGAAGCTTTCTTT. The chain has TRBV29-1 and TRBJ1-1; 7 bases fit TRBD1. The CDR3 is 13 amino acids. In germline, CDR1 is SQVTM, CDR2 ANQGSEA. The trim removed 7 bases at V and 1 base at J, leaving 6 bases unmatched.

This clonotype was seen repeatedly, ten times or more. The chain combines TRBV18 with TRBJ2-1; possibly TRBD2 for D (5 bases). V was clipped by 4 bases and J by 10 bases, with 11 bases between them. CDR1 is KGHSH, CDR2 LQKENI, per germline. The CDR3 length is 12 residues. CDR3 in amino acids: CASSRTQKEQFF. CDR3 bases: TGTGCCAGCTCACGGACTCAGAAAGAGCAGTTCTTC.

The chain combines TRBV20-1 with TRBJ2-5, with a possible D match to TRBD1 (6 bases). This CDR3 is built from 14 residues. The germline V gene encodes CDR1 DFQATT and CDR2 SNEGSKA (reference sequence). Trimming left V 3 bases short and J 0 bases short, with 11 bases between. The CDR3 DNA follows: TGCAGTGCTAGCCCAGGGGCCCACCAAGAGACCCAGTACTTC. This translates into CSASPGAHQETQYF.

The table lists this clonotype with many counts. The gene calls are TRBV28 and TRBJ2-1; 10 bases line up with TRBD2. Looked up from germline, CDR1 is MDHEN and CDR2 is SYDVKM. CDR3 length equals 16 residues. Trimming took 2 bases from V and 4 from J; bases not matched to a gene: 5. The CDR3 loop reads CASSLGLAGVYNEQFF. The CDR3 DNA follows: TGTGCCAGCAGTTTAGGCCTAGCGGGAGTGTACAATGAGCAGTTCTTC.

This clonotype was counted only a few times. V usage is TRBV29-1 and J usage is TRBJ2-1; 13 nucleotides align to TRBD2. The ends lost 4 bases at V and 6 bases at J; junction bases unmatched: 6. The CDR3 sequence is 15 residues long. CDR1 is SQVTM and CDR2 is ANQGSEA in the germline V gene. CDR3 amino acids: CSVVGLAGALNEQFF. The CDR3 DNA reads as TGCAGCGTTGTAGGACTAGCGGGAGCTCTCAATGAGCAGTTCTTC.

J is TRBJ2-7 and V is TRBV7-2; TRBD2 matches at 12 bases. Per the germline V gene, CDR1 is SGHTA and CDR2 is FQGNSA. The junction had 13 bases not matched to a gene; V was cut back by 6 bases and J by 7 bases. This CDR3 is built from 16 residues. CDR3 in amino acids: CASRGETSGGVGEQYF. In DNA form, the CDR3 reads TGTGCCAGCAGGGGCGAGACTAGCGGGGGCGTTGGGGAGCAGTACTTC.

In this sample, this clonotype turned up a few times. This sequence joins TRBV2 and TRBJ1-5; tentatively, D is TRBD1 (5 bases). Trimming took off 8 bases at V and 1 base at J, with 9 bases between the two ends. The germline CDR1 and CDR2 sequences are SNHLY and FYNNEI. The CDR3 runs 13 residues. CDR3 DNA: TGTGCCAGCTCAGGGAGGAGCAATCAGCCCCAGCATTTT. This codes for CASSGRSNQPQHF.

In this sample, this clonotype turned up a few times. The gene calls are TRBV4-2 and TRBJ2-5; TRBD2 aligns across 7 bases. J was trimmed by 1 base and V by 3 bases; bases with no gene match: 17. The CDR3 is 19 residues long. In germline, CDR1 is LGHNA, CDR2 YNFKEQ. The CDR3 DNA is TGTGCCAGCAGCCATGAATGGGAGGGAGGGCAGGCGAGCCAAGAGACCCAGTACTTC. Amino acid sequence: CASSHEWEGGQASQETQYF.

The rearrangement joins TRBV3-1 to TRBJ2-7; D gene ambiguous. The CDR3 extends over 14 amino acids. V lost 1 base and J lost 0, with 7 bases in between. Per germline, CDR1 LGHDT and CDR2 YNNKEL (reference sequence). CDR3 residues: CASSQAGISYEQYF. The CDR3 nucleotides read TGTGCCAGCAGCCAAGCGGGTATCTCCTACGAGCAGTACTTC.

This clonotype came up many times. J is TRBJ1-2 and V is TRBV12-3 or TRBV12-4; 7 positions match TRBD1. This CDR3 region has 15 residues. The V and J ends lost 5 bases and 0 bases, in that order; junction bases with no gene match: 6. The CDR3 nucleotides read TGTGCCAGCAGTCCACAGGGGACGACTAACTATGGCTACACCTTC. The encoded protein is CASSPQGTTNYGYTF.

This clonotype was counted at least ten times. This chain connects TRBV12-3 or TRBV12-4 to TRBJ2-1, with TRBD2 matching 10 bases. V shed 6 bases, J shed 3 bases, and the junction held 5 bases outside the gene matches. CDR3 length: 15 amino acids. The DNA for the CDR3 is TGTGCCAGCAGCTTACTAGCGGGAAGCTACAATGAGCAGTTCTTC. This encodes CASSLLAGSYNEQFF.

In this sample, this clonotype turned up a few times. The gene calls are TRBV12-3 or TRBV12-4 and TRBJ2-1, with 9 bases aligning to TRBD2. The V gene end was trimmed by 6 bases and the J gene end by 7 bases; junction bases not matched to a gene: 13. This CDR3 region has 16 residues. CDR3 sequence: CASRAGLADLVNEQFF. CDR3 coding DNA: TGTGCCAGCAGGGCGGGACTAGCCGACCTAGTTAATGAGCAGTTCTTC.

As for this clonotype: A much larger clone is a single base away; this may be a read error. No conserved phenylalanine or tryptophan is present at the end of the CDR3, so a read error is the likely explanation. The V and J genes are TRBV7-2 and TRBJ2-1; no firm D call. The CDR3 is made up of 16 amino acids. The V gene lost 1 base and the J gene lost 0 bases, with 10 bases spanning the gap. CDR1 SGHTA and CDR2 FQGNSA come from the germline V gene. Here the CDR3 reads CASSLDWRSSYNEQFV. The CDR3 DNA follows: TGTGCCAGCAGCTTAGACTGGCGGAGCTCCTACAATGAGCAGTTCGTC.

This clonotype was seen more than once but under ten times. This chain connects TRBV18 to TRBJ1-5; 7 positions match TRBD1. Germline CDR1 is KGHSH and CDR2 is LQKENI. V shed 3 bases and J 5 bases; nucleotides not matched to a gene: 4. This CDR3 is 14 amino acids long. This CDR3 reads CASSPTTGDQPQHF. CDR3 DNA sequence: TGTGCCAGCTCACCCACTACAGGGGATCAGCCCCAGCATTTT. The whole variable domain, remainder taken from reference TRBV18 and TRBJ1-5, is NAGVMQNPRHLVRRRGQEARLRCSPMKGHSHVYWYRQLPEEGLKFMVYLQKENIIDESGMPKERFSAEFPKEGPSILRIQQVVRGDSAAYFCASSPTTGDQPQHFGDGTRLSIL.

This clonotype was seen a few times. The rearrangement uses TRBV5-1 and TRBJ2-7, with 11 bases lining up with TRBD2. The germline CDR1 and CDR2 sequences are SGHRS and YFSETQ. The CDR3 runs to 14 residues. Unmatched junction bases numbered 4, after V lost 4 bases and J lost 4 bases. The CDR3 DNA reads TGCGCCAGCAGCCCCGGGACTAGCGGATACGAGCAGTACTTC. It specifies CASSPGTSGYEQYF. Filled out from reference TRBV5-1 and TRBJ2-7, the complete variable domain reads KAGVTQTPRYLIKTRGQQVTLSCSPISGHRSVSWYQQTPGQGLQFLFEYFSETQRNKGNFPGRFSGRQFSNSRSEMNVSTLELGDSALYLCASSPGTSGYEQYFGPGTRLTVT.